These 32 T cell receptor beta chains share one sample of origin, sequenced in a study of blood T cells in healthy people across ages. Alongside a J-beta primer mix, a sample-barcoded 5' primer served in a second PCR lasting about 6 to 11 cycles. Via MiXCR, TCRdb re-called the 5' RACE reads, giving one row per CDR3 protein. The table has roughly 2 million distinct CDR3 sequences, about 50% seen once. The sample was blood. The receptors originated from a woman aged 40 to 55 in good health.

V is TRBV20-1 and J is TRBJ2-6, with a possible D match to TRBD2 (6 bases). Germline V lookup: CDR1 DFQATT, CDR2 SNEGSKA (reference sequence). V was clipped by 5 bases and J by 0 bases, with 14 bases between them. CDR3 length equals 16 residues. CDR3 sequence (DNA): TGCAGTGCTCTCGGGAGACCCCACTCTGGGGCCAACGTCCTGACTTTC. As protein: CSALGRPHSGANVLTF.

The rearrangement uses TRBV4-1 and TRBJ2-1; 9 bases fit TRBD1. Germline trimming cut 2 bases from V and 13 bases from J; bases unmatched to any gene: 12. Germline CDR1 reads MGHRA; CDR2 reads YSYEKL. This CDR3 has 15 residues. The CDR3 coding sequence is TGCGCCAGCAGCCAACCCGGGACAGGGAGCCTGAAACAGTTCTTC. Translating gives CASSQPGTGSLKQFF.

The chain is built from TRBV7-9 and TRBJ2-3, with 7 bases aligning to TRBD2. Germline trimming cut 4 bases from V and 4 bases from J; bases unmatched to any gene: 11. From germline, CDR1 is SEHNR and CDR2 FQNEAQ (reference sequence). The CDR3 covers 16 residues. The CDR3 loop is CASSSTPGGEADTQYF. CDR3 sequence (DNA): TGTGCCAGCAGCTCTACACCTGGGGGGGAGGCAGATACGCAGTATTTT.

J is TRBJ2-7 and V is TRBV6-2 or TRBV6-3; 8 bases line up with TRBD2. This CDR3 has 17 residues. The J segment lost 0 bases and the V segment lost 6 bases, leaving 13 bases of the junction unmatched. Looked up from germline, CDR1 is MNHEY and CDR2 is SVGEGT. Written as DNA, the CDR3 is TGTGCCAGCAGCCACGGGCCCCCAGCGGGGGCCTCCTACGAGCAGTACTTC. Protein sequence: CASSHGPPAGASYEQYF.

This chain joins TRBV6-1 and TRBJ2-7; unclear D gene. This CDR3 comprises 13 residues. With 6 bases removed from V and 6 bases from J, the gap between germline ends came to 15 bases. Germline V gene sequence: CDR1 MNHNS, CDR2 SASEGT. CDR3 bases: TGTGCCAGCAGGACTGACTGGTCAGCCGAGCAGTACTTC. As protein: CASRTDWSAEQYF.

The CDR3 region is CASSLVLAGRPYEQYF. The CDR3 region has the DNA TGCGCCAGCAGCTTGGTGCTAGCGGGAAGACCCTACGAGCAGTACTTC. The chain has TRBV5-1 and TRBJ2-7; 9 nucleotides align to TRBD2. Unmatched junction bases numbered 6, after V lost 0 bases and J lost 2 bases. Germline V lookup: CDR1 SGHRS, CDR2 YFSETQ. The CDR3 contains 16 residues.

The rearrangement links TRBV20-1 to TRBJ1-2; D might be TRBD1 (6 bases). V dropped 4 bases and J dropped 6 bases, with 21 bases sitting between them. Germline V gene lookup returns CDR1 DFQATT and CDR2 SNEGSKA (reference sequence). The CDR3 length is 15 residues. The CDR3 loop reads CSANPPGHTAHGYTF. Here the CDR3 DNA reads TGCAGTGCTAACCCTCCGGGACACACAGCCCATGGCTACACCTTC.

This clonotype came up a few times. This chain connects TRBV5-1 to TRBJ2-1, with 7 bases fitting TRBD1. The V and J ends lost 0 bases and 6 bases, in that order; junction bases with no gene match: 9. The CDR3 is 16 amino acids. Per germline, CDR1 SGHRS and CDR2 YFSETQ. This chain's CDR3 is CASSLVGQMGGNEQFF. The CDR3 region has the DNA TGCGCCAGCAGCTTGGTGGGACAGATGGGTGGCAATGAGCAGTTCTTC.

About this clonotype: One end of the junction is discordant with germline, which a read error may explain. The chain recombines TRBV7-9 with TRBJ2-3; maybe TRBD2 (5 bases). The CDR3 runs to 14 residues. Germline CDR1 SEHNR, CDR2 FQNEAQ (reference sequence). The CDR3 DNA reads TGTACCAGCAGCTTAGCGCCGGTTACAGATACGCAGTATTTT. Its protein product is CTSSLAPVTDTQYF. Full variable domain (rest looked up from reference TRBV7-9 and TRBJ2-3): DTGVSQNPRHKITKRGQNVTFRCDPISEHNRLYWYRQTLGQGPEFLTYFQNEAQLEKSRLLSDRFSAERPKGSFSTLEIQRTEQGDSAMYLCTSSLAPVTDTQYFGPGTRLTVL.

V and J are TRBV4-1 and TRBJ2-7; D possibly corresponds to TRBD1 (5 bases). Germline V gene data show CDR1 as MGHRA and CDR2 as YSYEKL. The length of the CDR3 is 18 residues. V dropped 6 bases and J dropped 1 base, with 25 bases sitting between them. CDR3 amino acids: CASRESPVDRFPSYEQYF. For the CDR3, the DNA is TGCGCCAGCAGAGAAAGCCCCGTAGACAGATTCCCTTCCTACGAGCAGTACTTC.

This clonotype has only one observation. A junction boundary mismatches the germline segment, possibly from a read error. The chain carries TRBV4-1 and TRBJ2-1; D might be TRBD1 (6 bases). The J call could be wrong; TRBJ2-7 is a better fit for the DNA end. CDR1 and CDR2 (germline): MGHRA, YSYEKL. This CDR3 is built from 17 residues. The CDR3 loop is CASSQDKQGIAYNEQYF. Here the CDR3 DNA reads TGCGCTAGCAGCCAAGATAAACAGGGAATTGCCTACAATGAGCAGTACTTC.

This clonotype was counted many times. CDR3 sequence reads: CASSLVGGSYGYTF. The CDR3 DNA is TGTGCCAGCAGCTTAGTGGGGGGCTCCTATGGCTACACCTTC. V is TRBV7-9 and J is TRBJ1-2; maybe TRBD1 (6 bases). Germline loops: CDR1 SEHNR, CDR2 FQNEAQ (reference sequence). The germline V and J ends were trimmed by 1 base and 4 bases, with 10 bases remaining between them. The CDR3 totals 14 residues.

The rearrangement links TRBV9 to TRBJ2-3; 7 nucleotides line up with TRBD1. Germline V CDR1 and CDR2: SGDLS, YYNGEE. J was trimmed by 5 bases and V by 4 bases; bases with no gene match: 7. CDR3 length: 14 amino acids. The DNA for the CDR3 is TGTGCCAGCAGCTCTCCCTCAGGGGGAGATACGCAGTATTTT. Protein product: CASSSPSGGDTQYF.

The genes are TRBV4-3 and TRBJ2-1, with 10 bases identical to TRBD2. The ends lost 0 bases at V and 4 bases at J; junction bases unmatched: 9. Germline V lookup: CDR1 LGHNA, CDR2 YSLEER. This CDR3 contains 18 residues. This CDR3 is CASSQEGPASGGYNEQFF. CDR3 bases: TGCGCCAGCAGCCAAGAGGGTCCGGCTAGCGGGGGTTACAATGAGCAGTTCTTC.

This clonotype was observed many times. The chain recombines TRBV7-3 with TRBJ2-4; tentative D call: TRBD2 (5 bases). This CDR3 has 13 amino acids. From germline, CDR1 is SGHTA and CDR2 FQGTGA. The V gene lost 5 bases and the J gene lost 1 base, with 6 bases spanning the gap. The CDR3 DNA follows: TGTGCCAGCAGCGTAGCGGCCAAAAACATTCAGTACTTC. It translates to CASSVAAKNIQYF.

In this sample, this clonotype turned up a few times. The chain couples TRBV5-1 to TRBJ2-3; the match to TRBD1 covers 9 bases. Trimming took 4 bases from V and 4 from J; bases not matched to a gene: 10. Per the germline V gene, CDR1 is SGHRS and CDR2 is YFSETQ. There are 16 residues in the CDR3. The DNA for the CDR3 is TGCGCCAGCAGCCCCATGACAGGGGGAGGGGCAGATACGCAGTATTTT. It specifies CASSPMTGGGADTQYF.

The gene calls are TRBV20-1 and TRBJ2-1, with 7 bases matching TRBD2. The last part of the DNA fits TRBJ2-7 better; the J call may be wrong. This CDR3 has 16 amino acids. Looked up from germline, CDR1 is DFQATT and CDR2 is SNEGSKA (reference sequence). CDR3 region: CSARDLGDYSYNEQYF. CDR3 DNA sequence: TGCAGTGCTAGAGATCTGGGGGACTACTCCTACAATGAGCAGTACTTC.

With respect to this clonotype: The junction differs from germline at one of its ends, possibly a read error. J is TRBJ2-1 and V is TRBV25-1; D gene unclear. This CDR3 has 11 residues. Germline V gives CDR1 MGHDK, CDR2 SYGVNS. The CDR3 DNA reads TGTACCAGCAGTGACTACAATGAGCAGTTCTTC. This sequence encodes CTSSDYNEQFF.

The V gene is TRBV20-1, the J gene TRBJ1-2; D may be TRBD1 (5 bases). The CDR3 consists of 14 residues. The germline gives CDR1 DFQATT, CDR2 SNEGSKA (reference sequence). Trimming left V 6 bases short and J 2 bases short, with 16 bases between. This chain's CDR3 is CSAIQDKGNYGYTF. CDR3 sequence (DNA): TGCAGTGCCATACAGGACAAGGGGAACTATGGCTACACCTTC.

This rearrangement joins TRBV5-4 to TRBJ1-2, with TRBD1 identical over 9 bases. The V and J ends lost 2 bases and 4 bases, in that order; junction bases with no gene match: 6. CDR3 length: 15 residues. Germline assignment: CDR1 SGHNT and CDR2 YYREEE (reference sequence). CDR3: CASSFEQGARYGYTF. The CDR3 nucleotides read TGTGCCAGCAGCTTCGAACAGGGGGCACGCTATGGCTACACCTTC.

The rearrangement links TRBV6-2 or TRBV6-3 to TRBJ1-1, with TRBD1 matching 9 bases. CDR3 length equals 18 residues. The junction had 9 bases not matched to a gene; V was cut back by 0 bases and J by 1 base. Germline CDR1 and CDR2: MNHEY and SVGEGT. CDR3 loop: CASSYSSGTGTPNTEAFF. The DNA for the CDR3 is TGTGCCAGCAGTTACTCGTCCGGGACAGGGACCCCGAACACTGAAGCTTTCTTT.

This sequence joins TRBV12-3 or TRBV12-4 and TRBJ2-3; TRBD1 or TRBD2 may be the D gene (6 bases each). The CDR3 has 14 amino acids. V lost 3 bases to trimming and J lost 7 bases, with 14 bases between them. The CDR3 DNA reads TGTGCCAGCAGTTTTGACCCACGGGGGCATACGCAGTATTTT. This encodes CASSFDPRGHTQYF.

This clonotype occurred a few times. The chain combines TRBV14 with TRBJ2-3; D is perhaps TRBD1 (6 bases). The CDR3 is 13 amino acids. V gave up 6 bases and J gave up 8 bases, with 15 bases separating them. Germline-derived CDR1 and CDR2 are SGHDN and FVKESK. CDR3 residues: CASSQQGYSTQYF. CDR3 in DNA: TGTGCCAGCAGTCAACAGGGTTATAGTACGCAGTATTTT.

The chain links TRBV2 to TRBJ2-1, with 7 bases matching TRBD1. The J call is doubtful: the DNA matches TRBJ2-7 better. This CDR3 region has 14 residues. Looked up from germline, CDR1 is SNHLY and CDR2 is FYNNEI. The CDR3 loop reads CASSVGQGVHEQYF. In DNA, the CDR3 is TGTGCCAGCAGTGTTGGGCAGGGGGTCCACGAGCAGTACTTC.

The chain is built from TRBV28 and TRBJ1-1; 7 bases match TRBD1. The CDR3 runs to 15 residues. Germline V gene data show CDR1 as MDHEN and CDR2 as SYDVKM. V shed 7 bases, J shed 1 base, and the junction held 9 bases outside the gene matches. In DNA form, the CDR3 reads TGTGCCAGCACTGTGGGTGACAGGGCGAACACTGAAGCTTTCTTT. Translating it yields CASTVGDRANTEAFF.

J is TRBJ1-2 and V is TRBV6-5; 10 bases map to TRBD1. There are 14 residues in the CDR3. Germline V gene data show CDR1 as MNHEY and CDR2 as SVGAGI. Trimming cost V 5 bases and J 7 bases; bases outside gene matches: 7. As DNA, the CDR3 is TGTGCCAGCAGTGGGGACAGGGGAGTTTTTGGCTACACCTTC. It is translated as CASSGDRGVFGYTF.

The V call is TRBV10-3, the J call TRBJ2-1, with a tentative D call TRBD1 (5 bases). V gave up 3 bases and J gave up 4 bases, with 10 bases separating them. The CDR3 is made up of 14 amino acids. Germline V gene sequence: CDR1 ENHRY, CDR2 SYGVKD. The CDR3 bases are TGTGCCATCAGTGACCAGGGCGGATACAATGAGCAGTTCTTC. It encodes CAISDQGGYNEQFF.

This sequence joins TRBV7-8 and TRBJ2-7; D not certain. V was clipped by 4 bases and J by 7 bases, with 23 bases between them. CDR1 and CDR2 from the germline V gene are SGHVS and FQNEAQ. This CDR3 has 16 residues. The CDR3 loop reads CASSSGPRSRYNEQYF. For the CDR3, the DNA is TGTGCCAGCAGCTCTGGCCCGAGATCACGTTACAATGAGCAGTACTTC.

The chain recombines TRBV29-1 with TRBJ1-2; a weak D match, TRBD1 (6 bases). This CDR3 has 13 residues. Per the germline V gene, CDR1 is SQVTM and CDR2 is ANQGSEA. Between the trimmed V and J ends, which lost 6 bases and 2 bases, there was a span of 13 bases. CDR3 sequence reads: CSVQGLGNYGYTF. DNA for the CDR3: TGCAGCGTACAGGGACTTGGGAACTATGGCTACACCTTC.

This clonotype came up a few times. The rearrangement uses TRBV20-1 and TRBJ2-7; the match to TRBD1 covers 7 bases. Losses at the gene ends were 5 bases for V and 0 bases for J; bases not matched to a gene: 4. Germline V gives CDR1 DFQATT, CDR2 SNEGSKA (reference sequence). CDR3 length: 13 residues. This CDR3 is CSAARDSSYEQYF. In DNA form, the CDR3 reads TGCAGTGCTGCCCGGGACAGCTCCTACGAGCAGTACTTC.

J is TRBJ2-1 and V is TRBV15; 11 positions match TRBD2. V was clipped by 0 bases and J by 10 bases; unmatched bases: 8. The CDR3 is 16 residues long. Germline CDR1 LNHNV, CDR2 YYDKDF (reference sequence). CDR3 sequence (DNA): TGTGCCACCAGCAGAGAGGGTAGCGGGGGGGCTCAAGAGCAGTTCTTC. It is translated as CATSREGSGGAQEQFF.

This clonotype has just a few counts. This chain uses TRBV5-1 with TRBJ2-7; D possibly corresponds to TRBD1 (6 bases). CDR3 length: 15 residues. V gave up 5 bases and J gave up 1 base, with 16 bases separating them. Germline V gene data show CDR1 as SGHRS and CDR2 as YFSETQ. CDR3 residues: CASRTNQGTSYEQYF. CDR3 DNA sequence: TGCGCCAGCAGGACGAATCAGGGGACGTCCTACGAGCAGTACTTC.